The clone carrying this TCR beta chain showed up just a few times. Antigen: not known. Sequencing was performed with immunoSEQ multiplex PCR; in TCRdb, only in-frame clones are kept and a portion is missing. This table holds roughly 100,000 clones, 88% found once. This sample stems from a study of T cell responses to AZD1222 COVID-19 vaccine. Whole-study context: Samples with a second dose at about 4 or about 12 weeks were pooled together. Broader study findings: Seropositive status at baseline applied to only five or six AZD1222 recipients. Donors were chiefly white British, with a greater number of females, and clonal diversity was perhaps underestimated.

Trimming took 5 bases from V and 1 from J, leaving 9 bases between them. Looked up from germline, CDR1 is MGHDK and CDR2 is SYGVNS. The length of the CDR3 is 14 residues. This receptor was identified in an adult in good health. V gene TRBV25-1 combines with J gene TRBJ1-5, with unresolved D. The sample was peripheral blood, taken on day 0 of AZD1222 vaccination. This CDR3 is CASSPGRSNQPQHF. CDR3 in DNA: TGTGCCAGCAGTCCCGGGAGGAGCAATCAGCCCCAGCATTTT.